This T cell receptor (beta chain) was retrieved from a study of cytomegalovirus exposure and HLA in healthy donors. Study at large: An early data release held tens of millions of unique TCRs from HLA-typed donors. Of several hundred genotyped donors, 65% to 85% clustered with self-reported Caucasian donors. Findings and caveats of the study: The study labeled approximately 150 TCR beta chains cytomegalovirus-associated.

The CDR3 runs 16 residues. V was pared by 5 bases and J by 8 bases, with 11 bases of the junction left unmatched. The germline CDR1 and CDR2 sequences are SGHTA and FQGNSA. The PCR made use of 60 Vbeta and 13 Jbeta primers. This table comes from immunoSEQ multiplex PCR, and its TCRdb copy is limited to in-frame clones, with some not included. Here the sample spans more than 90,000 clones, 60% to 80% being singletons. Comment on this clone: Its antigen is currently unknown.

The chain joins TRBV7-2 to TRBJ2-1; 11 nucleotides align to TRBD2. The sample consisted of PBMCs. This clonotype was obtained from a man aged 45-65 years in good health and CMV-seropositive. DNA for the CDR3: TGTGCCAGCAGCCCCCGACTAGCGGGAATGCGAGATGAGCAGTTCTTC. It is translated as CASSPRLAGMRDEQFF.